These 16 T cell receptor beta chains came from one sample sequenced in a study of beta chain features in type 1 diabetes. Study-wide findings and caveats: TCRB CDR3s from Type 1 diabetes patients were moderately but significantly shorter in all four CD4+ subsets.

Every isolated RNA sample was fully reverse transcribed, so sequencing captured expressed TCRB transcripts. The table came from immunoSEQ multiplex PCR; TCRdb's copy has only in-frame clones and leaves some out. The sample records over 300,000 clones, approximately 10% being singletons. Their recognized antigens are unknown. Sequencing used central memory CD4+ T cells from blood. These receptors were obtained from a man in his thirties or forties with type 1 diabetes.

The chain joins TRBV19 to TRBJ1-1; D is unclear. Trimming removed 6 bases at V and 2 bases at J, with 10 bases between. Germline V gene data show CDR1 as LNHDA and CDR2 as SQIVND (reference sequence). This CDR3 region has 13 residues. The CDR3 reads CASSPRENTEAFF. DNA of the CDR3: TGTGCCAGTAGCCCACGGGAAAACACTGAAGCTTTCTTT.

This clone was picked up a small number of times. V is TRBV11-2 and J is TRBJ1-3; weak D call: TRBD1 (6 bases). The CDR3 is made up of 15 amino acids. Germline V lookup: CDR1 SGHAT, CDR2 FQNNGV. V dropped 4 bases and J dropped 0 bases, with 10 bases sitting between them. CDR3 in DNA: TGTGCCAGCAGCTCAGGACAGAGCTCTGGAAACACCATATATTTT. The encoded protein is CASSSGQSSGNTIYF.

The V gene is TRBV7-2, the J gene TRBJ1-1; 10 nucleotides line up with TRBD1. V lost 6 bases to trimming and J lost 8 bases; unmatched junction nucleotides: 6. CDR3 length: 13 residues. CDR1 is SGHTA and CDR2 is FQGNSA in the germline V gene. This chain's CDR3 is CASSYDRGREAFF. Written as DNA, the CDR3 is TGTGCCAGCAGTTATGACAGGGGGCGAGAAGCTTTCTTT.

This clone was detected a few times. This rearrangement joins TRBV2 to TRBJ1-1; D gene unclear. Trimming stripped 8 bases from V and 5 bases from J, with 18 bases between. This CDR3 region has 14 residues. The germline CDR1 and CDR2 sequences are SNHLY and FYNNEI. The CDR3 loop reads CASGPLVGRTEAFF. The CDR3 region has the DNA TGTGCCAGCGGGCCCCTAGTAGGGCGGACTGAAGCTTTCTTT.

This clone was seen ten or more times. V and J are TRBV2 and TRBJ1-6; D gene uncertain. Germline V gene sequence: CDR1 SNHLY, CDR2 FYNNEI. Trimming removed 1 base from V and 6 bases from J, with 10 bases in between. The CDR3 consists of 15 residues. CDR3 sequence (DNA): TGTGCCAGCAGTGAAGGACACCCGAGTAATTCACCCCTCCACTTT. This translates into CASSEGHPSNSPLHF. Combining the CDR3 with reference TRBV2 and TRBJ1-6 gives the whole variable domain EPEVTQTPSHQVTQMGQEVILRCVPISNHLYFYWYRQILGQKVEFLVSFYNNEISEKSEIFDDQFSVERPDGSNFTLKIRSTKLEDSAMYFCASSEGHPSNSPLHFGNGTRLTVT.

In DNA, the CDR3 is TGTGCTAGTGGTGCGGGGGGGAGTGCCTACAATGAGCAGTTCTTC. Amino acid sequence: CASGAGGSAYNEQFF. The V gene is TRBV12-5, the J gene TRBJ2-1; TRBD2 agrees at 9 bases. The junction had 4 bases not matched to a gene; V was cut back by 5 bases and J by 2 bases. The CDR3 length is 15 residues. Germline CDR1 reads LGHNT; CDR2 reads FRNRAP.

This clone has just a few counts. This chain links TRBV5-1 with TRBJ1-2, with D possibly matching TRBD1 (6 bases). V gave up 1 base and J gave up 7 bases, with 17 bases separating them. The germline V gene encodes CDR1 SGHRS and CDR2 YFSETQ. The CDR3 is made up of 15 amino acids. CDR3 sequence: CASSLNTGSTGGYTF. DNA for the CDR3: TGCGCCAGCAGCTTGAATACAGGGTCCACAGGTGGCTACACCTTC.

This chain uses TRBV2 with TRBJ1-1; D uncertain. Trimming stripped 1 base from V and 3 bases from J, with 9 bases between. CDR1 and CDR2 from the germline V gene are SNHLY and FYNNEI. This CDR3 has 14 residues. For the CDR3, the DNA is TGTGCCAGCAGTGAAGAGACATCCTACACTGAAGCTTTCTTT. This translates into CASSEETSYTEAFF.

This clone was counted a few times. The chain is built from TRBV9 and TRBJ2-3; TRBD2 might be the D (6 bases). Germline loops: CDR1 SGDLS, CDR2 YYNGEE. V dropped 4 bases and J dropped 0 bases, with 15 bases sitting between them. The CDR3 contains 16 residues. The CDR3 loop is CASSPRPGLSTDTQYF. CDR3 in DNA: TGTGCCAGCAGCCCTCGACCGGGACTCAGCACAGATACGCAGTATTTT.

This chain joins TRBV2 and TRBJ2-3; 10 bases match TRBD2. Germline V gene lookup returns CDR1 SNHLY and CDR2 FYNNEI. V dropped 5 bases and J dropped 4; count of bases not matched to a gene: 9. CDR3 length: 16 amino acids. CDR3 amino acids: CASSSGLLAGSDTQYF. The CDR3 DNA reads TGTGCCAGCAGTTCGGGGCTACTAGCGGGGTCAGATACGCAGTATTTT.

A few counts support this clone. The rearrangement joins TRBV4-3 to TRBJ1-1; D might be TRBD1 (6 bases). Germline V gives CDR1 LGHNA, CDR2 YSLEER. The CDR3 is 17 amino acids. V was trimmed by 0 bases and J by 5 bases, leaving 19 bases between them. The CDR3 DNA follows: TGCGCCAGCAGCCAAGATGTGGCAGGGGATCGAGAAACTGAAGCTTTCTTT. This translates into CASSQDVAGDRETEAFF.

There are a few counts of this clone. The CDR3 loop is CASSLGGALNEQFF. CDR3 sequence (DNA): TGTGCCAGCAGCTTAGGAGGGGCGTTAAATGAGCAGTTCTTC. The rearrangement joins TRBV7-2 to TRBJ2-1; D is perhaps TRBD1 or TRBD2 (5 bases each). The germline CDR1 and CDR2 sequences are SGHTA and FQGNSA. The CDR3 consists of 14 residues. V dropped 1 base and J dropped 7 bases, with 11 bases sitting between them.

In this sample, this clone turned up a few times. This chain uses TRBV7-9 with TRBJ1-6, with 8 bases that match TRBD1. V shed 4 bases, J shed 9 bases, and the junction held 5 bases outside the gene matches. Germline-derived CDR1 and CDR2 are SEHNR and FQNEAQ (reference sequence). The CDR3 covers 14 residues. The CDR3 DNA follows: TGTGCCAGCAGCTCACAGGGGGAGGGTTCACCCCTCCACTTT. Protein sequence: CASSSQGEGSPLHF.

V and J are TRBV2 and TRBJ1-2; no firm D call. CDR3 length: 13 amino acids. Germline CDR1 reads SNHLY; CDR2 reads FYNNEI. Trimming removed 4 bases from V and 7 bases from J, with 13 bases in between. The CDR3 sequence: CASSGVGSSGYTF. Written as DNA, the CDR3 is TGTGCCAGCAGTGGGGTGGGGTCGAGTGGCTACACCTTC.

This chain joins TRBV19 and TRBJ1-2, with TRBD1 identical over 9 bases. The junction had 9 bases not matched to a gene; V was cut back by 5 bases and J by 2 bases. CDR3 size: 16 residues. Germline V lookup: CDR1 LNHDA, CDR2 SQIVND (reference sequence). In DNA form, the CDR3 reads TGTGCCAGTAGTCGCTTGACAGGGGGAGGAAACTATGGCTACACCTTC. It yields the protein CASSRLTGGGNYGYTF. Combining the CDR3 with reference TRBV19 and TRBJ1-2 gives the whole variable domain DGGITQSPKYLFRKEGQNVTLSCEQNLNHDAMYWYRQDPGQGLRLIYYSQIVNDFQKGDIAEGYSVSREKKESFPLTVTSAQKNPTAFYLCASSRLTGGGNYGYTFGSGTRLTVV.

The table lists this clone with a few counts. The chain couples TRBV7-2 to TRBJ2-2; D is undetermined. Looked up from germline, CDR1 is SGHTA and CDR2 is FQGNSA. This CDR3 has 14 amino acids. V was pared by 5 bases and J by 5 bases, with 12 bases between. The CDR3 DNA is TGTGCCAGCAGCCAAGGTCTACGGACCGGGGAGCTGTTTTTT. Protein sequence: CASSQGLRTGELFF. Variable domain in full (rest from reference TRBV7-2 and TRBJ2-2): GAGVSQSPSNKVTEKGKDVELRCDPISGHTALYWYRQSLGQGLEFLIYFQGNSAPDKSGLPSDRFSAERTGGSVSTLTIQRTQQEDSAVYLCASSQGLRTGELFFGEGSRLTVL.